Described below is a single TCR beta chain sequence and its context. The antigen remains unidentified. The data originate from a study of CD8 T cells in ankylosing spondylitis. Trimming removed 2 bases at V and 7 bases at J, with 11 bases between. CDR3 length equals 13 residues. The germline V gene has CDR1 SEHNR and CDR2 FQNEAQ (reference sequence). Broader study findings: Blood from ankylosing spondylitis patients appeared to carry a characteristic eight-variant TCR beta motif. In ankylosing spondylitis patients, matched synovial fluid reportedly showed significant enrichment of disease-linked clones.

The authors made TCR beta libraries by quantitative 5'-RACE with molecular barcodes. TCRdb re-called the 5' RACE reads with MiXCR, one entry per CDR3 protein. In the table there are a few hundred thousand distinct CDR3 sequences, 20% of which are singletons. This sequence originates from a male donor with ankylosing spondylitis or in good health (not recorded which). The chain joins TRBV7-9 to TRBJ1-2; no reliable D call. What was sequenced was blood, either unsorted or a sorted T cell fraction (not recorded which). The CDR3 region is CASSLSPSAGYTF. The CDR3 DNA reads as TGTGCCAGCAGCTTATCACCCTCCGCTGGCTACACCTTC.